These 18 T cell receptor beta chains were sequenced from one sample in a study of control samples from healthy donors and cancer patients (dated by TCRdb to the early 2020s). Libraries were built with the immunoSEQ multiplex PCR assay. The clones in this table, taken by TCRdb from immuneACCESS, are in-frame only. Not every clone is retained; where verified, under half of the shortfall comes from an unresolved V gene, and the cause of the rest is unknown. Across this sample there are approximately 71,000 clones, with just under 90% seen only once. 15% to 20% of the sample is in the top ten clones. Sample: PBMCs. Every receptor here comes from a man aged 55 to 69 with lung cancer.

The J gene is TRBJ1-2, the V gene TRBV7-3; D not certain. This CDR3 has 14 residues. The V gene lost 5 bases and the J gene lost 6 bases, with 16 bases spanning the gap. The germline V gene has CDR1 SGHTA and CDR2 FQGTGA. The CDR3 region is CASSQAERTHGYTF. The CDR3 DNA is TGTGCCAGCAGCCAAGCCGAGAGAACTCATGGCTACACCTTC.

This clone was counted once. The chain has TRBV18 and TRBJ1-2; perhaps TRBD1 as D (5 bases). Germline V CDR1 and CDR2: KGHSH, LQKENI. This CDR3 is built from 16 residues. Trimming removed 6 bases at V and 3 bases at J, with 20 bases between. CDR3 in amino acids: CASSFQLGDADYGYTF. The CDR3 DNA reads as TGTGCCAGCTCCTTTCAATTGGGGGACGCTGACTATGGCTACACCTTC.

The chain uses TRBV5-5 and TRBJ1-6; 9 bases align to TRBD1. The CDR3 sequence is 15 residues long. J was trimmed by 8 bases and V by 3 bases; bases with no gene match: 6. Germline lookup yields CDR1 SGHKS and CDR2 YYEKEE (reference sequence). CDR3 residues: CASSSATGGYSPLHF. DNA of the CDR3: TGTGCCAGCAGCTCTGCGACAGGGGGTTATTCACCCCTCCACTTT.

The rearrangement uses TRBV13 and TRBJ2-1; possible D gene TRBD1, 5 bases. Germline lookup yields CDR1 PRHDT and CDR2 FYEKMQ (reference sequence). The CDR3 extends over 13 amino acids. V gave up 2 bases and J gave up 5 bases, with 7 bases separating them. The CDR3 is CASSLRGNNEQFF. CDR3 sequence (DNA): TGTGCCAGCAGCTTAAGGGGTAACAATGAGCAGTTCTTC.

This chain connects TRBV23-1 to TRBJ2-7; 7 nucleotides line up with TRBD1. TRBV23-1 belongs to the ORF category, with a function that is uncertain. This CDR3 contains 17 residues. The V and J ends lost 7 bases and 0 bases, in that order; junction bases with no gene match: 15. The CDR3 bases are TGCGCCAGCACGACAGGGCCTCGACCAAGGAGCTCCTACGAGCAGTACGTC. This codes for CASTTGPRPRSSYEQYV.

In its sample, this clone was seen a few times. This sequence joins TRBV7-8 and TRBJ2-3, with D tentatively TRBD2 (6 bases). V dropped 1 base and J dropped 2 bases, with 13 bases sitting between them. CDR3 length: 16 amino acids. CDR1 and CDR2 from the germline V gene are SGHVS and FQNEAQ. The CDR3 sequence is CASSLDVAALTDTQYF. CDR3 coding DNA: TGTGCCAGCAGCTTAGACGTAGCGGCCCTCACAGATACGCAGTATTTT.

This chain uses TRBV29-1 with TRBJ2-7, with 7 bases that match TRBD1. Germline V gives CDR1 SQVTM, CDR2 ANQGSEA. The CDR3 extends over 12 amino acids. J lost 6 bases, V lost 4 bases, and 6 bases had no gene match. The CDR3, as DNA: TGCAGCGTTGGACAGGGTCTTGGCGAGCAGTACTTC. It is translated as CSVGQGLGEQYF.

Only a few counts were recorded for this clone. V and J are TRBV11-2 and TRBJ1-5, with D hard to call. V was cut by 6 bases and J by 1 base, with 13 bases left in between. CDR3 length: 15 amino acids. Per the germline V gene, CDR1 is SGHAT and CDR2 is FQNNGV. CDR3 amino acids: CASSQPRGSNQPQHF. The CDR3 nucleotides are TGTGCCAGCAGTCAACCCCGAGGGAGCAATCAGCCCCAGCATTTT.

V is TRBV6-2 or TRBV6-3 and J is TRBJ1-2, with D perhaps matching TRBD1 (5 bases). CDR3 length equals 13 residues. V lost 5 bases to trimming and J lost 5 bases, with 12 bases between them. Germline CDR1 MNHEY, CDR2 SVGEGT. CDR3 region: CASSRGQGYGYTF. CDR3 nucleotide sequence: TGTGCCAGCAGTCGGGGCCAAGGATATGGCTACACCTTC.

V usage is TRBV5-1 and J usage is TRBJ1-6; TRBD1 is a possible D gene (5 bases). V lost 5 bases to trimming and J lost 15 bases, with 15 bases between them. The CDR3 covers 12 residues. Per germline, CDR1 SGHRS and CDR2 YFSETQ. Written as DNA, the CDR3 is TGCGCCAGCAGAGGTGAGGGGACGGACCTCCACTTT. The encoded protein is CASRGEGTDLHF.

This chain's CDR3 is CASGIGTPGLYEQYF. The CDR3 DNA sequence: TGTGCCAGCGGAATCGGGACGCCGGGGCTCTACGAGCAGTACTTC. The rearrangement links TRBV5-8 to TRBJ2-7; possibly TRBD1 or TRBD2 for D (5 bases each). Between the trimmed V and J ends, which lost 7 bases and 3 bases, there was a span of 20 bases. Germline CDR1 and CDR2: SGHTS and YDEGEE. This CDR3 comprises 15 residues.

In regard to this clone: One junction end disagrees with the germline gene, perhaps due to a read error. Here the CDR3 reads CASSVGGTGTQYF. The CDR3 nucleotides read TGTGCCAGCAGCGTAGGTGGGACAGGTACGCAGTATTTT. The chain uses TRBV9 and TRBJ2-3; 8 bases agree with TRBD1. Germline CDR1 and CDR2: SGDLS and YYNGEE. This CDR3 contains 13 residues.

The genes are TRBV2 and TRBJ2-5, with 8 positions matching TRBD1. The germline CDR1 and CDR2 sequences are SNHLY and FYNNEI. The trim removed 7 bases at V and 2 bases at J, leaving 9 bases unmatched. The CDR3 extends over 15 amino acids. CDR3 region: CASIGSTGAQETQYF. CDR3 coding DNA: TGTGCCAGCATTGGGTCGACAGGGGCTCAAGAGACCCAGTACTTC.

The chain links TRBV11-1 to TRBJ2-3; D perhaps matches TRBD2 (5 bases). Trimming pared 5 bases from V and 0 bases from J, leaving 15 bases between. The CDR3 runs to 16 residues. Germline loops: CDR1 SGHAT, CDR2 FQDESV (reference sequence). The CDR3, as DNA: TGTGCCAGCAGCCCTAGGGAGCTAGGTAGCACAGATACGCAGTATTTT. Translation gives CASSPRELGSTDTQYF.

V usage is TRBV30 and J usage is TRBJ2-7; 11 nucleotides align to TRBD2. This CDR3 has 16 amino acids. J lost 0 bases, V lost 2 bases, and 6 bases had no gene match. CDR1 is GTSNPN and CDR2 is SVGIG in the germline V gene (reference sequence). The CDR3, as DNA: TGTGCCTGGAGTTATATAGCGGGGGGGCCCTCCTACGAGCAGTACTTC. Protein: CAWSYIAGGPSYEQYF.

The chain links TRBV3-1 (or the pseudogene TRBV3-2) to TRBJ1-1, with unresolved D. The CDR3 covers 14 residues. Germline CDR1 is LGHDT and CDR2 is YNNKEL (reference sequence). V was clipped by 4 bases and J by 5 bases, with 14 bases between them. The CDR3: CASSLVRSSTEAFF. The CDR3 DNA reads TGTGCCAGCAGCCTGGTTCGGTCGAGTACTGAAGCTTTCTTT.

The rearrangement joins TRBV5-4 to TRBJ2-1; tentatively, D is TRBD2 (5 bases). Per the germline V gene, CDR1 is SGHNT and CDR2 is YYREEE (reference sequence). The V gene lost 3 bases and the J gene lost 4 bases, with 11 bases spanning the gap. The CDR3 runs 14 residues. The CDR3 bases are TGTGCCAGCAGCTCAACGGGCGGGTACAATGAGCAGTTCTTC. Its translation is CASSSTGGYNEQFF.

The gene calls are TRBV3-1 (or the pseudogene TRBV3-2) and TRBJ1-3; unclear D gene. The CDR3 spans 13 residues. The V gene lost 1 base and the J gene lost 4 bases, with 5 bases spanning the gap. The germline V gene has CDR1 LGHDT and CDR2 YNNKEL (reference sequence). The CDR3 sequence is CASSQAAGNTIYF. CDR3 nucleotide sequence: TGTGCCAGCAGCCAAGCAGCGGGAAACACCATATATTTT.